The 23 T cell receptor beta chains presented below share a single source sample, sequenced in a study of cytomegalovirus exposure and HLA in healthy donors. It was with 60 Vbeta and 13 Jbeta primers that the PCR ran. Clones were sequenced by immunoSEQ multiplex PCR, and TCRdb holds only the in-frame ones, with some missing. The data hold 130,000 to 150,000 clones, with roughly four fifths observed a single time. Sequenced input: PBMCs. These receptors were taken from a man aged 25-40 years in good health and CMV-seropositive.

V and J are TRBV4-1 and TRBJ2-7, with 12 bases that match TRBD2. Germline CDR1 MGHRA, CDR2 YSYEKL. The CDR3 is 18 residues long. V lost 2 bases, J lost 5 bases, and 13 bases stayed unmatched. The DNA for the CDR3 is TGCGCCAGCAGCCAAAGACTAGCGGGAGCCTCAATTATGGACGAGCAGTACTTC. It yields the protein CASSQRLAGASIMDEQYF.

The chain carries TRBV4-1 and TRBJ1-4; D perhaps matches TRBD1 (5 bases). The CDR3 runs 15 residues. CDR1 and CDR2 (germline): MGHRA, YSYEKL. Between the trimmed V and J ends, which lost 1 base and 7 bases, there was a span of 13 bases. CDR3 nucleotides: TGCGCCAGCAGCCAAGCAGGGCTTGGTGGTGAAAAACTGTTTTTT. It encodes CASSQAGLGGEKLFF.

V and J are TRBV7-8 and TRBJ1-1, with TRBD1 matching 10 bases. CDR1 is SGHVS and CDR2 is FQNEAQ in the germline V gene. CDR3 size: 17 residues. The ends lost 0 bases at V and 6 bases at J; junction bases unmatched: 10. CDR3 protein: CASSLALGQGRRAEAFF. DNA for the CDR3: TGTGCCAGCAGCTTAGCCCTGGGACAGGGGCGGAGGGCTGAAGCTTTCTTT.

This chain joins TRBV6-6 and TRBJ1-1; unclear D gene. The CDR3 covers 11 residues. Germline V gives CDR1 MNHNY, CDR2 SVGAGI (reference sequence). V dropped 7 bases and J dropped 4 bases, with 7 bases sitting between them. CDR3 coding DNA: TGTGCCAGCACCACCGGCACTGAAGCTTTCTTT. Protein product: CASTTGTEAFF.

The rearrangement links TRBV29-1 to TRBJ2-5, with TRBD1 matching 7 bases. Trimming at V came to 6 bases and at J to 3 bases, leaving 4 bases not matched to a gene. The CDR3 spans 12 residues. Per the germline V gene, CDR1 is SQVTM and CDR2 is ANQGSEA. The CDR3 DNA reads TGCAGCGTCCTGGGACAGAAAGAGACCCAGTACTTC. Its translation: CSVLGQKETQYF.

A word on this clone: The junction differs from germline at one of its ends, possibly a read error. In the same sample, other DNA sequences code for this CDR3. The chain has TRBV5-1 and TRBJ1-3; 9 bases are a match to TRBD1. Germline V CDR1 and CDR2: SGHRS, YFSETQ. The CDR3 consists of 16 residues. The CDR3 region has the DNA TGCGCGAGCAAATGGGGACAGGGAACGTCCGGAAACACCATATATTTT. This gives the protein CASKWGQGTSGNTIYF.

The V gene is TRBV29-1, the J gene TRBJ2-5; maybe TRBD1 (6 bases). Germline lookup yields CDR1 SQVTM and CDR2 ANQGSEA. The CDR3 sequence is 14 residues long. Trimming took off 6 bases at V and 0 bases at J, with 14 bases between the two ends. The CDR3 DNA sequence: TGCAGCGTCGCCGGGACACCCAACCAAGAGACCCAGTACTTC. Translation: CSVAGTPNQETQYF.

The rearrangement links TRBV2 to TRBJ2-3; 8 bases line up with TRBD2. Germline V gene data show CDR1 as SNHLY and CDR2 as FYNNEI. The CDR3 covers 15 residues. Trimming removed 6 bases from V and 6 bases from J; junction bases left unmatched: 11. The CDR3 coding sequence is TGTGCCAGCAGGTCAGCGGGGGTGCTCACCGATACGCAGTATTTT. Translated: CASRSAGVLTDTQYF.

The chain combines TRBV6-5 with TRBJ2-7; tentative D call: TRBD2 (6 bases). Trimming took 10 bases from V and 4 from J, leaving 8 bases between them. The CDR3 runs to 10 residues. Per germline, CDR1 MNHEY and CDR2 SVGAGI. CDR3 DNA: TGTGCCATCGGGACTTACGAGCAGTACTTC. This codes for CAIGTYEQYF.

The chain uses TRBV30 and TRBJ1-3, with D perhaps TRBD1 (6 bases). The CDR3 covers 14 residues. The germline V and J ends were trimmed by 3 bases and 4 bases, with 13 bases remaining between them. CDR1 and CDR2 (germline): GTSNPN, SVGIG (reference sequence). Written as DNA, the CDR3 is TGTGCCTGGAGACCACAGGGAACCGGAAACACCATATATTTT. It translates to CAWRPQGTGNTIYF.

The gene calls are TRBV27 and TRBJ1-2, with D possibly TRBD1 on 6 matching bases. Trimming took off 5 bases at V and 8 bases at J, with 15 bases between the two ends. This CDR3 region has 13 residues. Germline values: CDR1 MNHEY, CDR2 SMNVEV (reference sequence). The DNA for the CDR3 is TGTGCCAGCAGTCCACCAACAGGGCGCGGCTACACCTTC. This gives the protein CASSPPTGRGYTF.

The chain has TRBV18 and TRBJ1-5, with a possible D match to TRBD1 (5 bases). V dropped 3 bases and J dropped 5 bases, with 14 bases sitting between them. The CDR3 is made up of 15 amino acids. Germline assignment: CDR1 KGHSH and CDR2 LQKENI. The CDR3, as DNA: TGTGCCAGCTCACCTTCCTCTGGGGCCGATCAGCCCCAGCATTTT. Translated: CASSPSSGADQPQHF.

The chain recombines TRBV13 with TRBJ1-2; perhaps TRBD1 as D (6 bases). The V gene's germline CDR1 is PRHDT and CDR2 FYEKMQ (reference sequence). The CDR3 is made up of 14 amino acids. The V end was cut by 0 bases, the J end by 5 bases, with 10 bases between. Here the CDR3 DNA reads TGTGCCAGCAGCTTAGGACAGGGTGTATATGGCTACACCTTC. This sequence encodes CASSLGQGVYGYTF. Combining the CDR3 with reference TRBV13 and TRBJ1-2 gives the whole variable domain AAGVIQSPRHLIKEKRETATLKCYPIPRHDTVYWYQQGPGQDPQFLISFYEKMQSDKGSIPDRFSAQQFSDYHSELNMSSLELGDSALYFCASSLGQGVYGYTFGSGTRLTVV.

The rearrangement joins TRBV2 to TRBJ1-5, with 8 bases identical to TRBD1. CDR1 SNHLY and CDR2 FYNNEI come from the germline V gene. The CDR3 extends over 14 amino acids. The V gene end was trimmed by 5 bases and the J gene end by 5 bases; junction bases not matched to a gene: 5. For the CDR3, the DNA is TGTGCCAGCAGTTCGGACAGGGCCTATCAGCCCCAGCATTTT. It encodes CASSSDRAYQPQHF.

This chain joins TRBV5-1 and TRBJ1-6; 8 bases agree with TRBD1. Losses at the gene ends were 4 bases for V and 10 bases for J; bases not matched to a gene: 7. CDR3 length: 14 residues. Germline V gene data show CDR1 as SGHRS and CDR2 as YFSETQ. In DNA, the CDR3 is TGCGCCAGCAGCACGGGACAGGTTCGGTCACCCCTCCACTTT. Translating gives CASSTGQVRSPLHF.

The chain joins TRBV11-2 to TRBJ2-1, with TRBD2 matching over 13 bases. V was clipped by 3 bases and J by 8 bases; unmatched bases: 4. This CDR3 is built from 15 residues. Looked up from germline, CDR1 is SGHAT and CDR2 is FQNNGV. CDR3 sequence (DNA): TGTGCCAGCAGCTTTCGGACTAGCGGGAGAGATGAGCAGTTCTTC. It codes for CASSFRTSGRDEQFF.

V usage is TRBV18 and J usage is TRBJ1-1; maybe TRBD1 (5 bases). Between the trimmed V and J ends, which lost 1 base and 1 base, there was a span of 10 bases. The CDR3 consists of 15 residues. Germline assignment: CDR1 KGHSH and CDR2 LQKENI. The chain's CDR3 is CASSPLGRGNTEAFF. The CDR3 DNA follows: TGTGCCAGCTCACCACTAGGAAGGGGGAACACTGAAGCTTTCTTT.

V gene TRBV18 combines with J gene TRBJ2-7; 9 positions agree with TRBD2. The germline V gene has CDR1 KGHSH and CDR2 LQKENI. V shed 2 bases and J 5 bases; nucleotides not matched to a gene: 7. This CDR3 has 15 residues. In DNA, the CDR3 is TGTGCCAGCTCACCAGGGGCGGGAGGGCCAAACGAGCAGTACTTC. Its translation is CASSPGAGGPNEQYF.

This chain joins TRBV18 and TRBJ2-2; D perhaps matches TRBD1 (5 bases). The germline gives CDR1 KGHSH, CDR2 LQKENI. CDR3 length: 14 amino acids. V was cut by 4 bases and J by 0 bases, with 6 bases left in between. The CDR3 DNA reads TGTGCCAGCTCACAGGGGTCGAACACCGGGGAGCTGTTTTTT. Its protein product is CASSQGSNTGELFF.

A single count supports this clone. The V gene is TRBV4-3, the J gene TRBJ1-5; weak D call: TRBD1 (6 bases). Trimming took off 4 bases at V and 6 bases at J, with 16 bases between the two ends. Germline CDR1 and CDR2: LGHNA and YSLEER. The CDR3 loop spans 15 amino acids. The CDR3 DNA reads as TGCGCCAGCAGCCGGGGGGCGGGGGGGACTCAGCCCCAGCATTTT. This translates into CASSRGAGGTQPQHF.

The rearrangement links TRBV19 to TRBJ1-1, with unresolved D. Germline V lookup: CDR1 LNHDA, CDR2 SQIVND (reference sequence). With 7 bases removed from V and 5 bases from J, the gap between germline ends came to 8 bases. This CDR3 has 11 residues. In DNA, the CDR3 is TGTGCCAGTACGGGGAGAACTGAAGCTTTCTTT. It translates to CASTGRTEAFF.

This clone is a singleton in its sample. This sequence joins TRBV5-5 and TRBJ1-1; weak D call: TRBD1 (5 bases). The V end lost 1 base, the J end lost 4 bases, and 11 bases lay between the germline ends. The CDR3 is 14 residues long. The V gene's germline CDR1 is SGHKS and CDR2 YYEKEE (reference sequence). In DNA, the CDR3 is TGTGCCAGCAGCTTGAAGTGGGGCGGCACTGAAGCTTTCTTT. It codes for CASSLKWGGTEAFF. Variable domain in full (rest from reference TRBV5-5 and TRBJ1-1): DAGVTQSPTHLIKTRGQQVTLRCSPISGHKSVSWYQQVLGQGPQFIFQYYEKEERGRGNFPDRFSARQFPNYSSELNVNALLLGDSALYLCASSLKWGGTEAFFGQGTRLTVV.

The gene calls are TRBV6-6 and TRBJ2-1, with 9 bases matching TRBD2. Looked up from germline, CDR1 is MNHNY and CDR2 is SVGAGI (reference sequence). V shed 2 bases, J shed 7 bases, and the junction held 3 bases outside the gene matches. There are 14 residues in the CDR3. The CDR3 DNA is TGTGCCAGCAGTTACAAGCGGGAGGAGAATGAGCAGTTCTTC. It codes for CASSYKREENEQFF.